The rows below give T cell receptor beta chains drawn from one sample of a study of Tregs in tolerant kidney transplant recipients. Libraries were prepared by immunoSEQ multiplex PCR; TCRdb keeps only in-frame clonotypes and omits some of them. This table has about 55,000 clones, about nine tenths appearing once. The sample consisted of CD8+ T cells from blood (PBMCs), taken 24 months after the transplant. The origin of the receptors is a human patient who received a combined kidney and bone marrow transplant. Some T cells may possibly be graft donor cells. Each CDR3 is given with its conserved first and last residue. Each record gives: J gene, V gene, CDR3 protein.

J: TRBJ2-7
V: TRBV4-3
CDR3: CASSQEFSGSSYEQYF

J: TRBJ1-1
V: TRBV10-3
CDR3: CATQVLLNTEAFF

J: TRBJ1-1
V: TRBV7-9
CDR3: CASRRQGFGNTEAFF

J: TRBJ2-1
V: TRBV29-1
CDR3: CSVGPADSPVVDEQFF

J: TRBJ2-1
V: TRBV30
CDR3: CAWSLVANYNEQFF

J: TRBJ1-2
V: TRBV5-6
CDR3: CASSLALGHYGYTF

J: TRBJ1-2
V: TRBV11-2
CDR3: CASSLVSGTYGYTF

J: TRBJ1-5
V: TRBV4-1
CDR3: CASSHRTGEPQHF

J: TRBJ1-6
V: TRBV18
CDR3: CASSPRQAMGPLHF

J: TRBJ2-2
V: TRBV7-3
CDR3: CASSVRTGHTGELFF

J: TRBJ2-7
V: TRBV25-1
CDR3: CASSEWGNEQYF

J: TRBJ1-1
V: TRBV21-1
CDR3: CARVWGGTSYEAFF

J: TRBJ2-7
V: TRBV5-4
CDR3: CASSGTSGFAPYEQYF

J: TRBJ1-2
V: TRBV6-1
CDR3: CASSGDSPNYGYTF

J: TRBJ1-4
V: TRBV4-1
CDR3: CASSPRGIGGEKLFF

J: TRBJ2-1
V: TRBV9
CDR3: CASSVDWSSYNEQFF

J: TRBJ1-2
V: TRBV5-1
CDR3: CASSFGHPNYGYTF

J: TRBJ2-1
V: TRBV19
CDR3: CASSISPLAAQYNEQFF

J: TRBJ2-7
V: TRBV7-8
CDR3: CASSSGLAGGPAYEQYF

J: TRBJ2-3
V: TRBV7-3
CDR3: CASSASGASTDTQYF

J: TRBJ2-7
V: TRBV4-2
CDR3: CASSQKLGQVYEQYF

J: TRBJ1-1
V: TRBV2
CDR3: CASSVGQGNPEAFF

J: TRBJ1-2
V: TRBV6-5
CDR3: CASRTPGQGALGYTF

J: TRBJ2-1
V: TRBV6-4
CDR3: CASSDSGSPNNEQFF

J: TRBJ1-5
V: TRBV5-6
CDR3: CASSLGGLGYQPQHF

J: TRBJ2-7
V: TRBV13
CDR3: CASSFAGGFSYEQYF

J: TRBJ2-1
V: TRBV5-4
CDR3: CASSLGSGQEIF

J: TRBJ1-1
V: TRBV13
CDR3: CASSLGLGTEAFF

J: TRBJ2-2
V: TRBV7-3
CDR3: CASGGAGELFF

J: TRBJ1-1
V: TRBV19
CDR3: CASSPETGGPTEAFF

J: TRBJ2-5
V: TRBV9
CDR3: CASSAGAPGLKYF

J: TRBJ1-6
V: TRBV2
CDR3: CASKFGQGPIVPLHF

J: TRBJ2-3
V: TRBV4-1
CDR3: CASSRTSVGSDTQYF

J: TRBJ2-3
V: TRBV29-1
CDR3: CSVDFVAGAFDTQYF

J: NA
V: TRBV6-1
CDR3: CASLDAGLYEQYF

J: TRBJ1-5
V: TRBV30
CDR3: CAWSVGVSNQPQHF

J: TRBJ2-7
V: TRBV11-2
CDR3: CASTSGSSYEQYF

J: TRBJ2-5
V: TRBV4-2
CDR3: CASSPSLETSGSKETQYF

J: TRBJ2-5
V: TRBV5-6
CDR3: CASSFPLDRDGETQYF

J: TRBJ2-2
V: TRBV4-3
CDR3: CASSQDIYSNTGELFF

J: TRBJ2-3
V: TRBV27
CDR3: CASSPLSETGGKADTQYF

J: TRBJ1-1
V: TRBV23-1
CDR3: CASPINELRGAFF

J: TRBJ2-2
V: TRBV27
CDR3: CASSHGGNTGELFF

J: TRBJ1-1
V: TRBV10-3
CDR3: CAISDLALGASEAFF

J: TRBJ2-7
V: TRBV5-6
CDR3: CASSLGQGSSYEQYF

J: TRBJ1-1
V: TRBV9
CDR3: CASSGGGYTEAFF

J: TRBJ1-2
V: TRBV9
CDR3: CASSVDEGVGYGYTF

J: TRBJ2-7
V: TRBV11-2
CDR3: CASSLFAGFGYEQYF

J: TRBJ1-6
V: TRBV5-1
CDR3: CASSPWTGSSYNSPLHF

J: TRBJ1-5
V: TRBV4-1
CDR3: CASSQRALGGGASNQPQHF

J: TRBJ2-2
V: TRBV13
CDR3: CASSFTAELFF

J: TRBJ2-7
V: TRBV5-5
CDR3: CASSIDPGQGGEQYF

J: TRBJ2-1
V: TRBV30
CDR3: CAWNGDNEQFF

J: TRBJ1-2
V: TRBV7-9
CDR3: CASIAPGNYGYTF

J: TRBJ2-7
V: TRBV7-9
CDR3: CASSHPRLAGSYEQYF